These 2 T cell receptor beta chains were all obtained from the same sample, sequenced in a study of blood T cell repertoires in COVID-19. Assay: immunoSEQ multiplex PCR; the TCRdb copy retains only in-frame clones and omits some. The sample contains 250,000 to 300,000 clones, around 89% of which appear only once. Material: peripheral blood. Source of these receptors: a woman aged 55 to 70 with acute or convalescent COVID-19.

CDR3 DNA: TGTGCCAGCAGTTTTTTTCTTAATAATTCACCCCTCCACTTT. Translation gives CASSFFLNNSPLHF. The chain joins TRBV27 to TRBJ1-6; the D is unclear. V dropped 3 bases and J dropped 5 bases, with 8 bases sitting between them. The CDR3 has 14 amino acids. Germline loops: CDR1 MNHEY, CDR2 SMNVEV (reference sequence).

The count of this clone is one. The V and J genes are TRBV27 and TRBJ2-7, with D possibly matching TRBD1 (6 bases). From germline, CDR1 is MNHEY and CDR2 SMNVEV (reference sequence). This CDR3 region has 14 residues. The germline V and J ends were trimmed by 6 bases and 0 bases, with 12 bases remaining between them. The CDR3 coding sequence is TGTGCCAGCAGGAAGACAGGTTTCTCCTACGAGCAGTACTTC. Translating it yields CASRKTGFSYEQYF.